Sequencing of this T cell receptor beta chain was carried out in a study of T cell changes during pregnancy in multiple sclerosis. This CDR3 has 14 amino acids. Germline CDR1 reads SGHAT; CDR2 reads FQNNGV. Losses at the gene ends were 1 base for V and 2 bases for J; bases not matched to a gene: 2. Generated by immunoSEQ multiplex PCR, the TCRdb table keeps only in-frame clones and is missing some. The sample contains roughly 40,000 clones, roughly 91% of which appear only once. The sequencing used CD8+ T cells from peripheral blood mononuclear cells, collected before pregnancy. The J gene is TRBJ2-7, the V gene TRBV11-2, with 7 bases identical to TRBD1. The sequence was collected from a female donor with multiple sclerosis, enrolled in a pregnancy study. CDR3 amino acids: CASSLVTGPYEQYF. The CDR3 region has the DNA TGTGCCAGCAGCTTAGTGACAGGGCCCTACGAGCAGTACTTC.